These 9 T cell receptor beta chains were all obtained from the same sample, sequenced in a study of T cells in tuberculosis. Repertoires were generated with immunoSEQ multiplex PCR, while TCRdb's copy carries only in-frame clones and drops some. This sample has approximately 35,000 clones; around 96% occur once, and the top ten carry 6.2%. Sequenced: PBMCs. The receptors shown here come from a donor aged 10-29 years with latent tuberculosis or without tuberculosis infection.

V usage is TRBV12-5 and J usage is TRBJ2-1, with D possibly being TRBD2 (6 bases). V lost 3 bases to trimming and J lost 6 bases, with 18 bases between them. Looked up from germline, CDR1 is LGHNT and CDR2 is FRNRAP. This CDR3 has 16 amino acids. CDR3 region: CASGLARGYFRNEQFF. DNA of the CDR3: TGTGCTAGTGGTTTAGCCCGGGGGTATTTTCGCAATGAGCAGTTCTTC.

The chain employs TRBV2 and TRBJ2-2; D remains unclear. V lost 3 bases, J lost 2 bases, and 7 bases lay in between. Germline CDR1 reads SNHLY; CDR2 reads FYNNEI. The CDR3 runs 14 residues. The CDR3 here is CASSENSNTGELFF. DNA of the CDR3: TGTGCCAGCAGTGAGAACTCTAACACCGGGGAGCTGTTTTTT.

The chain couples TRBV5-5 to TRBJ2-7, with 9 bases identical to TRBD1. Germline CDR1 SGHKS, CDR2 YYEKEE (reference sequence). The CDR3 totals 15 residues. V dropped 0 bases and J dropped 5; count of bases not matched to a gene: 6. CDR3 sequence (DNA): TGTGCCAGCAGCTTGGGGGACAGGGTTGTCCACGAGCAGTACTTC. Translated: CASSLGDRVVHEQYF.

The V and J genes are TRBV6-5 and TRBJ2-5, with D possibly being TRBD1 (6 bases). This CDR3 comprises 15 residues. Between the trimmed V and J ends, which lost 8 bases and 6 bases, there was a span of 22 bases. Germline-derived CDR1 and CDR2 are MNHEY and SVGAGI. CDR3 amino acids: CASHKAATGMKTQYF. The CDR3 DNA is TGTGCCAGCCACAAGGCCGCAACAGGGATGAAGACCCAGTACTTC.

This clone was counted only a few times. The chain carries TRBV5-6 and TRBJ1-2, with D tentatively TRBD1 (5 bases). Germline lookup yields CDR1 SGHDT and CDR2 YYEEEE. The CDR3 runs to 15 residues. V lost 5 bases, J lost 5 bases, and 19 bases lay in between. The CDR3 protein is CASRRTPTSEYGYTF. The CDR3 DNA follows: TGTGCCAGCAGACGGACACCCACCTCGGAGTATGGCTACACCTTC.

The chain links TRBV2 to TRBJ2-1; D is perhaps TRBD1 (5 bases). Trimming stripped 7 bases from V and 0 bases from J, with 13 bases between. Germline CDR1 reads SNHLY; CDR2 reads FYNNEI. The CDR3 consists of 15 residues. The CDR3 reads CASNSQGYSYNEQFF. CDR3 nucleotides: TGTGCCAGCAATTCCCAGGGATACTCCTACAATGAGCAGTTCTTC.

This clone was recorded once. The chain has TRBV5-1 and TRBJ2-3; unclear D gene. The CDR3 length is 13 residues. CDR1 and CDR2 (germline): SGHRS, YFSETQ. Trimming removed 2 bases at V and 4 bases at J, with 8 bases between. The CDR3, as DNA: TGCGCCAGCAGCTTAGCGAGCCCAGATACGCAGTATTTT. This sequence encodes CASSLASPDTQYF. Supplemented by reference TRBV5-1 and TRBJ2-3, the full variable domain reads KAGVTQTPRYLIKTRGQQVTLSCSPISGHRSVSWYQQTPGQGLQFLFEYFSETQRNKGNFPGRFSGRQFSNSRSEMNVSTLELGDSALYLCASSLASPDTQYFGPGTRLTVL.

The chain carries TRBV19 and TRBJ1-5; the D is unclear. The CDR3 sequence is 17 residues long. V dropped 0 bases and J dropped 5 bases, with 17 bases sitting between them. The V gene's germline CDR1 is LNHDA and CDR2 SQIVND (reference sequence). The CDR3 DNA reads as TGTGCCAGTAGTATAGACGGCGGCCGTCTTCGAGATCAGCCCCAGCATTTT. This sequence encodes CASSIDGGRLRDQPQHF.

In this sample, this clone turned up once. The rearrangement links TRBV28 to TRBJ2-4, with 9 bases fitting TRBD2. Germline CDR1 reads MDHEN; CDR2 reads SYDVKM. V was pared by 4 bases and J by 6 bases, with 4 bases of the junction left unmatched. The CDR3 runs 14 residues. The CDR3 loop is CASSYSGSGNIQYF. The CDR3 nucleotides read TGTGCCAGCAGTTATAGCGGGAGTGGAAACATTCAGTACTTC.